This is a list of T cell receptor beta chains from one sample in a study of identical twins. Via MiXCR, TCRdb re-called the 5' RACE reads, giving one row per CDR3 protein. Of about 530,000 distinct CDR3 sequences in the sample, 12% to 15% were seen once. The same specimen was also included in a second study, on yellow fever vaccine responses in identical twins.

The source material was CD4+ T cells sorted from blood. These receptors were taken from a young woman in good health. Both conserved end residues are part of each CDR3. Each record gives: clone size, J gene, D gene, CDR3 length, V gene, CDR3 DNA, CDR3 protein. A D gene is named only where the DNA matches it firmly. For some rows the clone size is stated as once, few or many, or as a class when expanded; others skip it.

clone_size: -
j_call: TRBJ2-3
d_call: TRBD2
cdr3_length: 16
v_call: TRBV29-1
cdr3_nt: TGCAGCGTTGATGGACTAGCGGGGGCTAGCACAGATACGCAGTATTTT
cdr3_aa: CSVDGLAGASTDTQYF

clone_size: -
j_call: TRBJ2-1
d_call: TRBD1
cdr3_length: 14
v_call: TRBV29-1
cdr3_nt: TGCAGCGTTACGGGACAGGAGCTCTACAATGAGCAGTTCTTC
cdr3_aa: CSVTGQELYNEQFF

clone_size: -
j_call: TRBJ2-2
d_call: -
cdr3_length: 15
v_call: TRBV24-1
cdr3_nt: TGTGCCACCAGTGACACCGGACCGGCGGCCGGGGAGCTGTTTTTT
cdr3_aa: CATSDTGPAAGELFF

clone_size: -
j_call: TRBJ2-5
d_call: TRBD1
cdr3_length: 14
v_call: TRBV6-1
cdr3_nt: TGTGCCAGCAGGCCTACAGGGGGCAAAGAGACCCAGTACTTC
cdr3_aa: CASRPTGGKETQYF

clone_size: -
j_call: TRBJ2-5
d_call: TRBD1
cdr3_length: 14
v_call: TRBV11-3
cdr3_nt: TGTGCCAGCAGCTTGGGACAGGGGTTCGAGACCCAGTACTTC
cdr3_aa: CASSLGQGFETQYF

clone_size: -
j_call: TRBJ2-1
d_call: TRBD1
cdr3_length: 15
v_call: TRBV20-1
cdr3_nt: TGCAGTGCTAGTTGGGGACAGAGCTCCTACAATGAGCAGTTCTTC
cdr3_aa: CSASWGQSSYNEQFF

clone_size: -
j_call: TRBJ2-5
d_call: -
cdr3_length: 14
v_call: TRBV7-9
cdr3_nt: TGTGCCAGCAGCGGCGGAGGGGGCGGTGAGACCCAGTACTTC
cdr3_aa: CASSGGGGGETQYF

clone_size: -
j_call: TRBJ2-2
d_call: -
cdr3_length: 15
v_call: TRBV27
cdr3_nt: TGTGCCAGCAGGTCGTTCGGGGGTAACACCGGGGAGCTGTTTTTT
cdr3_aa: CASRSFGGNTGELFF

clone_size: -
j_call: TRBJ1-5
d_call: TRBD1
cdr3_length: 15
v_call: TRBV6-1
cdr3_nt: TGTGCCAGCAGGGAACCGGGACAGGGGTTACAGCCCCAGCATTTT
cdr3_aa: CASREPGQGLQPQHF

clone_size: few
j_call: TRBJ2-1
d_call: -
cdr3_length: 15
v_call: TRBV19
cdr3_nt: TGTGCCAGTAGTATATGGGGGCTACAGTACAATGAGCAGTTCTTC
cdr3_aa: CASSIWGLQYNEQFF

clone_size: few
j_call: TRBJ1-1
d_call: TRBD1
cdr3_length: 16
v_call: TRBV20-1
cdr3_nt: TGCAGTGCTAGTTATGGCCAGGGGGTATGGGACACTGAAGCTTTCTTT
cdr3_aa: CSASYGQGVWDTEAFF

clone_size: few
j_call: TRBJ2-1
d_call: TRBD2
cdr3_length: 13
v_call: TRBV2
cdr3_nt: TGTGCCAGTAAGGGACTAGCAGTCGGTGAGCAGTTCTTC
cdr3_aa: CASKGLAVGEQFF

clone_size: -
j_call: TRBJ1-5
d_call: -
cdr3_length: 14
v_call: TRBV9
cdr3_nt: TGTGCCAGCAGCGTTGATGAGGGAAATCAGCCCCAGCATTTT
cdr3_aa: CASSVDEGNQPQHF

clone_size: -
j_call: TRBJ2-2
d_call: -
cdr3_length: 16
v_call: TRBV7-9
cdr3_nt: TGTGCCAGCAGCAACCCAGGGTTTACGAACACCGGGGAGCTGTTTTTT
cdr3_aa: CASSNPGFTNTGELFF

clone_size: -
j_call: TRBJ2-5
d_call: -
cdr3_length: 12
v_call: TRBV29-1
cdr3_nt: TGCAGCGTTCGCCACAGCCAAGAGACCCAGTACTTC
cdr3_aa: CSVRHSQETQYF